This T cell receptor beta chain appears in the sequencing data of a study of cytomegalovirus exposure and HLA in healthy donors. A note on this clone: Its antigen is still unknown.

V lost 3 bases and J 0 bases, leaving 9 bases between the germline ends. Germline V lookup: CDR1 LGHNA, CDR2 YNFKEQ. CDR3 length: 15 residues. Those who donated were healthy bone marrow donors. Vbeta (60) and Jbeta (13) primers were used in the PCR. Profiling relied on immunoSEQ multiplex PCR, and the TCRdb table lists in-frame clones only, not all of them. This table holds roughly 100,000 clones, roughly 70% found once. Findings and limits, study-wide: An Asian-associated ancestry cluster reportedly showed fewer N-insertions than the approximately 650-donor mean in a later analysis.

The sequence derives from a male donor in good health and CMV-seropositive. Sample: PBMCs. The chain uses TRBV4-2 and TRBJ1-3; tentatively, D is TRBD1 (5 bases). DNA for the CDR3: TGTGCCAGCAGCCATAACAGGAACTCTGGAAACACCATATATTTT. Translating gives CASSHNRNSGNTIYF.